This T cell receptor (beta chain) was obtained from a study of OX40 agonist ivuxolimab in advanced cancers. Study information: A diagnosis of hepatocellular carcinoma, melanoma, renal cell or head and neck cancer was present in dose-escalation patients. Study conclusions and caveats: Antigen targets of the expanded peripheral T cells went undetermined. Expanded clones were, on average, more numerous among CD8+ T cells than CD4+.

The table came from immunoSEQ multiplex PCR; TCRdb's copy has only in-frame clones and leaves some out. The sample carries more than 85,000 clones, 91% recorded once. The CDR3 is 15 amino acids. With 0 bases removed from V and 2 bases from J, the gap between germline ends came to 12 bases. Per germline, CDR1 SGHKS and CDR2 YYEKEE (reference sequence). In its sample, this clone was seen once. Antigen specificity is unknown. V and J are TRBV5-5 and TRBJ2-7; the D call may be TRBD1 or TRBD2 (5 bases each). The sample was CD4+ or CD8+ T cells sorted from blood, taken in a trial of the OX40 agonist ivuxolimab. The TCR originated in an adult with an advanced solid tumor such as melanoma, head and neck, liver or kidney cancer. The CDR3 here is CASSLAGTQPYEQYF. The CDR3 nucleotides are TGTGCCAGCAGCTTGGCCGGGACCCAGCCCTACGAGCAGTACTTC.